These 24 T cell receptor beta chains originate from one sample sequenced in a study of blood T cell repertoires in COVID-19. Libraries were prepared by immunoSEQ multiplex PCR; TCRdb keeps only in-frame clonotypes and omits some of them. The table has 400,000 to 500,000 clones, 88% seen once. Sample: PBMCs or T cells enriched from blood (not recorded which). These receptors were obtained from a woman between 18 and 30 years old who had been exposed to COVID-19.

This clone was counted once. The CDR3 loop reads CASSSPAGSTDSPLHF. The CDR3 nucleotides are TGTGCCAGCAGTTCCCCAGCGGGGTCGACAGATTCACCCCTCCACTTT. This rearrangement joins TRBV6-5 to TRBJ1-6; maybe TRBD1 (5 bases). Trimming shortened V by 4 bases and J by 8 bases, and 18 bases separated the two germline ends. Germline V gene lookup returns CDR1 MNHEY and CDR2 SVGAGI. This CDR3 contains 16 residues.

V and J are TRBV11-2 and TRBJ1-4; no clear D. The V end was cut by 1 base, the J end by 4 bases, with 13 bases between. The CDR3 consists of 16 residues. Germline values: CDR1 SGHAT, CDR2 FQNNGV. For the CDR3, the DNA is TGTGCCAGCAGCTTAGGTACCACAGTGATTAATGAAAAACTGTTTTTT. Translating gives CASSLGTTVINEKLFF.

The chain links TRBV29-1 to TRBJ2-7; D is unclear. This CDR3 region has 14 residues. V shed 6 bases and J shed 0 bases, with 15 bases lying between them. Germline V gene sequence: CDR1 SQVTM, CDR2 ANQGSEA. The CDR3 spells CSVSGNLGSYEQYF. DNA for the CDR3: TGCAGCGTCTCAGGAAATCTGGGCTCCTACGAGCAGTACTTC.

This rearrangement joins TRBV29-1 to TRBJ2-1, with 9 bases aligning to TRBD2. Germline V CDR1 and CDR2: SQVTM, ANQGSEA. The V and J ends lost 6 bases and 7 bases, in that order; junction bases with no gene match: 4. The CDR3 totals 12 residues. The CDR3 coding sequence is TGCAGCGTCCCGGGACTAGCAAATGAGCAGTTCTTC. It encodes CSVPGLANEQFF.

The chain combines TRBV6-5 with TRBJ2-2, with D uncertain. Germline CDR1 and CDR2: MNHEY and SVGAGI. V was cut by 2 bases and J by 4 bases, with 8 bases left in between. The CDR3 spans 14 residues. The CDR3 nucleotides read TGTGCCAGCAGTTACACCAGGTTCACCGGGGAGCTGTTTTTT. The encoded protein is CASSYTRFTGELFF.

This chain connects TRBV20-1 to TRBJ1-2; D gene uncertain. The CDR3 totals 11 residues. Germline V gives CDR1 DFQATT, CDR2 SNEGSKA (reference sequence). Trimming cost V 4 bases and J 8 bases, with 11 bases left between them. CDR3 loop: CSATTGGGYTF. The CDR3 bases are TGCAGTGCTACGACGGGCGGGGGCTACACCTTC.

The chain employs TRBV10-3 and TRBJ1-1; D call uncertain. From germline, CDR1 is ENHRY and CDR2 SYGVKD. The CDR3 spans 14 residues. V was trimmed by 8 bases and J by 0 bases, leaving 13 bases between them. The CDR3 reads CAIRGSGMNTEAFF. CDR3 in DNA: TGTGCCATCCGCGGATCGGGGATGAACACTGAAGCTTTCTTT.

The gene calls are TRBV11-2 and TRBJ2-7; no clear D gene. The ends were cut back, 4 bases at V and 4 bases at J, with 2 bases in the middle. The CDR3 consists of 10 residues. Germline V gene data show CDR1 as SGHAT and CDR2 as FQNNGV. CDR3 bases: TGTGCCAGCAGCTCTTACGAGCAGTACTTC. The encoded protein is CASSSYEQYF.

Concerning this clone itself: Other DNA sequences within the sample encode an identical CDR3. The chain recombines TRBV15 with TRBJ2-7, with D possibly TRBD2 on 5 matching bases. The V end lost 0 bases, the J end lost 0 bases, and 9 bases lay between the germline ends. This CDR3 region has 15 residues. From germline, CDR1 is LNHNV and CDR2 YYDKDF (reference sequence). The CDR3 sequence is CATSRDRGGSYEQYF. CDR3 sequence (DNA): TGTGCCACCAGCAGAGATCGTGGAGGCTCCTACGAGCAGTACTTC.

The J gene is TRBJ1-1, the V gene TRBV27, with D tentatively TRBD1 (6 bases). The CDR3 has 14 residues. V dropped 3 bases and J dropped 2 bases, with 10 bases sitting between them. The germline gives CDR1 MNHEY, CDR2 SMNVEV (reference sequence). The CDR3 DNA reads TGTGCCAGCAGTTTTTCAGGGGTAAACACTGAAGCTTTCTTT. This codes for CASSFSGVNTEAFF.

V is TRBV7-8 and J is TRBJ2-5; 9 bases are a match to TRBD1. CDR3 length: 14 residues. The V gene end was trimmed by 5 bases and the J gene end by 5 bases; junction bases not matched to a gene: 6. The germline V gene encodes CDR1 SGHVS and CDR2 FQNEAQ. CDR3 nucleotides: TGTGCCAGCAGCACGGGACAGGGCTGGGAGACCCAGTACTTC. Its protein product is CASSTGQGWETQYF.

The CDR3 DNA is TGTGCCAGCAGCTTAGGGAGCTCCTACAATGAGCAGTTCTTC. Its translation: CASSLGSSYNEQFF. The rearrangement joins TRBV11-3 to TRBJ2-1; D gene ambiguous. The germline CDR1 and CDR2 sequences are SGHNT and YENEEA. This CDR3 comprises 14 residues. Trimming cost V 1 base and J 0 bases, with 4 bases left between them.

This chain joins TRBV5-4 and TRBJ1-1; TRBD1 agrees at 7 bases. With 3 bases clipped from V and 9 bases from J, the junction kept 8 bases outside the gene matches. Germline V CDR1 and CDR2: SGHNT, YYREEE (reference sequence). This CDR3 spans 13 amino acids. The CDR3 sequence: CASSSPDRVKAFF. The CDR3 bases are TGTGCCAGCAGCTCCCCTGACAGGGTTAAAGCTTTCTTT.

The CDR3 region is CAWSVLACDYEQYF. The CDR3 DNA sequence: TGTGCCTGGAGTGTACTAGCGTGTGATTACGAGCAGTACTTC. V gene TRBV30 combines with J gene TRBJ2-7, with 7 bases identical to TRBD2. There are 14 residues in the CDR3. Germline-derived CDR1 and CDR2 are GTSNPN and SVGIG (reference sequence). V lost 0 bases, J lost 4 bases, and 6 bases stayed unmatched.

This chain links TRBV28 with TRBJ1-5; weak D call: TRBD1 (6 bases). V lost 3 bases and J lost 3, with 12 bases in between. The germline V gene has CDR1 MDHEN and CDR2 SYDVKM. This CDR3 region has 15 residues. CDR3: CASSFGRGSNQPQHF. Written as DNA, the CDR3 is TGTGCCAGCAGTTTTGGCAGGGGATCCAATCAGCCCCAGCATTTT. Full variable domain (rest looked up from reference TRBV28 and TRBJ1-5): DVKVTQSSRYLVKRTGEKVFLECVQDMDHENMFWYRQDPGLGLRLIYFSYDVKMKEKGDIPEGYSVSREKKERFSLILESASTNQTSMYLCASSFGRGSNQPQHFGDGTRLSIL.

J is TRBJ1-1 and V is TRBV7-9, with 7 bases aligning to TRBD1. The CDR3 loop spans 14 amino acids. Trimming removed 5 bases from V and 5 bases from J; junction bases left unmatched: 8. Germline CDR1 is SEHNR and CDR2 is FQNEAQ (reference sequence). CDR3 sequence reads: CASSARDRVTEAFF. CDR3 nucleotide sequence: TGTGCCAGCAGCGCCCGGGACAGAGTAACTGAAGCTTTCTTT.

This clone was seen a single time. The chain uses TRBV5-5 and TRBJ1-6; D is uncertain. Germline V CDR1 and CDR2: SGHKS, YYEKEE (reference sequence). Trimming pared 1 base from V and 11 bases from J, leaving 13 bases between. This CDR3 region has 14 residues. The CDR3 nucleotides read TGTGCCAGCAGCTTGTCTCCTTTCGGGACACCCCTCCACTTT. Its protein product is CASSLSPFGTPLHF.

The rearrangement links TRBV7-2 to TRBJ1-1; D may be TRBD1 (5 bases). This CDR3 comprises 16 residues. Germline-derived CDR1 and CDR2 are SGHTA and FQGNSA. V gave up 5 bases and J gave up 4 bases, with 20 bases separating them. DNA for the CDR3: TGTGCCAGCAGCGAGACGCAGGGTGTAATCAGCACTGAAGCTTTCTTT. It specifies CASSETQGVISTEAFF.

This chain links TRBV9 with TRBJ2-5; TRBD2 aligns across 15 bases. CDR3 length: 16 residues. Germline V lookup: CDR1 SGDLS, CDR2 YYNGEE. V gave up 3 bases and J gave up 5 bases; unmatched junction bases: 5. CDR3 loop: CASSGTGLAGGETQYF. In DNA form, the CDR3 reads TGTGCCAGCAGCGGGACGGGACTAGCGGGGGGTGAGACCCAGTACTTC.

This chain joins TRBV18 and TRBJ1-1; D might be TRBD1 (5 bases). Germline values: CDR1 KGHSH, CDR2 LQKENI. This CDR3 region has 13 residues. Trimming removed 2 bases from V and 6 bases from J, with 10 bases in between. The CDR3 sequence is CASSPGAGPEAFF. CDR3 bases: TGTGCCAGCTCACCAGGGGCAGGTCCTGAAGCTTTCTTT.

The J gene is TRBJ2-3, the V gene TRBV11-3; D might be TRBD1 (5 bases). The germline CDR1 and CDR2 sequences are SGHNT and YENEEA. The CDR3 covers 18 residues. Between the trimmed V and J ends, which lost 3 bases and 0 bases, there was a span of 19 bases. The CDR3 DNA reads as TGTGCCAGCAGCTTGGGAAGACAGATCTCCACTAGCACAGATACGCAGTATTTT. Encoded protein: CASSLGRQISTSTDTQYF.

The gene calls are TRBV6-5 and TRBJ1-3; 9 bases line up with TRBD1. V lost 6 bases to trimming and J lost 1 base; unmatched junction nucleotides: 4. This CDR3 region has 15 residues. Germline loops: CDR1 MNHEY, CDR2 SVGAGI. This CDR3 is CASRFDRGSGNTIYF. The CDR3 DNA is TGTGCCAGCAGGTTCGACAGGGGGTCTGGAAACACCATATATTTT.

This chain connects TRBV18 to TRBJ2-7; TRBD2 might be the D (6 bases). CDR3 length: 15 residues. V dropped 1 base and J dropped 5 bases, with 15 bases sitting between them. CDR1 and CDR2 (germline): KGHSH, LQKENI. The CDR3 DNA follows: TGTGCCAGCTCACCACTTGGAGGGGAAGGGGACGAGCAGTACTTC. The encoded protein is CASSPLGGEGDEQYF.

The chain links TRBV7-3 to TRBJ2-7, with a tentative D call TRBD1 (5 bases). The CDR3 covers 12 residues. Germline CDR1 reads SGHTA; CDR2 reads FQGTGA. V dropped 10 bases and J dropped 0 bases, with 10 bases sitting between them. This chain's CDR3 is CATGQASYEQYF. CDR3 DNA sequence: TGTGCCACCGGACAAGCCTCCTACGAGCAGTACTTC.